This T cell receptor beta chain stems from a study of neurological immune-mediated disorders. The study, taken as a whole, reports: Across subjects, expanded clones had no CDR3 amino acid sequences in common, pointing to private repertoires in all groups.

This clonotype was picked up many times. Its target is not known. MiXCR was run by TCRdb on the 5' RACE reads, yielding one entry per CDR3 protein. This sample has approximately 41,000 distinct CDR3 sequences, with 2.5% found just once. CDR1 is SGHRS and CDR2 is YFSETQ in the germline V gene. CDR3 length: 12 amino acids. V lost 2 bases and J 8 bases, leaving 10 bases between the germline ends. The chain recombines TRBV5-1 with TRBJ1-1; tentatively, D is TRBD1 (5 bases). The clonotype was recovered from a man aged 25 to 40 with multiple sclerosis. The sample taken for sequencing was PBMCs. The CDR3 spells CASSFMTAEAFF. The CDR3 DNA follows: TGCGCCAGCAGCTTTATGACAGCAGAAGCTTTCTTT. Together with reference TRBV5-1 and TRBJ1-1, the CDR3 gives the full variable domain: KAGVTQTPRYLIKTRGQQVTLSCSPISGHRSVSWYQQTPGQGLQFLFEYFSETQRNKGNFPGRFSGRQFSNSRSEMNVSTLELGDSALYLCASSFMTAEAFFGQGTRLTVV.